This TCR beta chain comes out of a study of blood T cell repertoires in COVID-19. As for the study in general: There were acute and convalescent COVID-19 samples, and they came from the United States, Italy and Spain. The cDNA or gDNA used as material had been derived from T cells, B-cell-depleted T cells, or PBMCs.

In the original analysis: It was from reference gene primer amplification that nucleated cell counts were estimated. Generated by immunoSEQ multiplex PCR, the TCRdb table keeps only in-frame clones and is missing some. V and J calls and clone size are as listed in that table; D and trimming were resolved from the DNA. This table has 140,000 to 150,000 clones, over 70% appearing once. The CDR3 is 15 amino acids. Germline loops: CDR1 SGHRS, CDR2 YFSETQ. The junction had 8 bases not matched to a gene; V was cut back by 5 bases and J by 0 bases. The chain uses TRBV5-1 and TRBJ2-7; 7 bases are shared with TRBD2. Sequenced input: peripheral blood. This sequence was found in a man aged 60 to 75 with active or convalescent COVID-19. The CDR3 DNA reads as TGCGCCAGCAGTTACAACGGGGGGAGCTCCTACGAGCAGTACTTC. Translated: CASSYNGGSSYEQYF.